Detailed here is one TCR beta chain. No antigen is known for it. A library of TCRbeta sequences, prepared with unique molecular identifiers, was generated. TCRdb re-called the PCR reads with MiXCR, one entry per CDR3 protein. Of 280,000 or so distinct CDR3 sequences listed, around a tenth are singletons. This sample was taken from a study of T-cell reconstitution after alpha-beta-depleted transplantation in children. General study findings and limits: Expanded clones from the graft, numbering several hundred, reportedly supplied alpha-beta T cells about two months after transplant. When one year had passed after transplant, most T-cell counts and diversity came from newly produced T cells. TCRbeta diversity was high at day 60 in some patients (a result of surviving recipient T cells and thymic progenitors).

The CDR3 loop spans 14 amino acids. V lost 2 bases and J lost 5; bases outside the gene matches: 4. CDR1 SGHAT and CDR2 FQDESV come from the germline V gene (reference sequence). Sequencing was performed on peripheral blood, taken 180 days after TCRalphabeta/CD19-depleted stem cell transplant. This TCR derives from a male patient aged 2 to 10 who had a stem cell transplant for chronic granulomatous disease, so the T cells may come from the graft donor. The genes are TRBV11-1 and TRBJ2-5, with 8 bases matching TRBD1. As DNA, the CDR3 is TGTGCCAGCAGCTTACAGGGGGCGAGTGAGACCCAGTACTTC. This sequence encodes CASSLQGASETQYF. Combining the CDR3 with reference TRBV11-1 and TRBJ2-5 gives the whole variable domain EAEVAQSPRYKITEKSQAVAFWCDPISGHATLYWYRQILGQGPELLVQFQDESVVDDSQLPKDRFSAERLKGVDSTLKIQPAELGDSAMYLCASSLQGASETQYFGPGTRLLVL.